Presented here are 32 T cell receptor beta chains from one specimen sequenced in a study of blood T cells in healthy people across ages. The use of a sample-barcoded 5' primer and a J-beta primer mix characterized a second PCR of about 7 to 12 cycles. TCRdb reprocessed the 5' RACE reads via MiXCR and lists one record per CDR3 protein. The sample gives more than 600,000 distinct CDR3 sequences, about 25% of which show up once; roughly 9% is in the top ten. A further study also used this sample, focusing on T cells of mothers and their children.

Sequenced material: blood. The receptor source for this set is a boy younger than 18 in good health.

Written as DNA, the CDR3 is TGTGCCACCAGCAGAGCGGGCCTCACAGATACGCAGTATTTT. It yields the protein CATSRAGLTDTQYF. The chain carries TRBV15 and TRBJ2-3, with unresolved D. Germline V gene data show CDR1 as LNHNV and CDR2 as YYDKDF (reference sequence). CDR3 length: 14 residues. The V gene lost 1 base and the J gene lost 2 bases, with 7 bases spanning the gap.

In this sample, this clonotype turned up a few times. The chain combines TRBV10-3 with TRBJ1-4, with D possibly TRBD1 on 5 matching bases. The germline V gene has CDR1 ENHRY and CDR2 SYGVKD. The CDR3 runs to 12 residues. V lost 11 bases to trimming and J lost 10 bases, with 17 bases between them. In DNA form, the CDR3 reads TGTGCCCCGGCCGGGGGACCCCCAAAACTGTTTTTT. It translates to CAPAGGPPKLFF.

This clonotype was seen a few times. The chain combines TRBV20-1 with TRBJ2-1; 9 bases map to TRBD2. With V trimmed by 1 base and J by 0 bases, 10 bases remained unmatched. Germline assignment: CDR1 DFQATT and CDR2 SNEGSKA (reference sequence). The CDR3 contains 18 residues. CDR3 sequence (DNA): TGCAGTGCTAGAGTTCCCCCTTCAGCGGGGGGCTCCTACAATGAGCAGTTCTTC. Encoded protein: CSARVPPSAGGSYNEQFF.

The genes are TRBV2 and TRBJ2-2; D not resolved. Germline V gene lookup returns CDR1 SNHLY and CDR2 FYNNEI. The V end was cut by 7 bases, the J end by 6 bases, with 9 bases between. The CDR3 is 12 amino acids. The CDR3 reads CASKGNAGELFF. CDR3 sequence (DNA): TGTGCCAGCAAAGGGAATGCCGGGGAGCTGTTTTTT.

The genes are TRBV20-1 and TRBJ2-7, with 10 positions matching TRBD1. Germline CDR1 is DFQATT and CDR2 is SNEGSKA (reference sequence). This CDR3 comprises 15 residues. V trimming: 4 bases; J trimming: 3 bases; junction bases outside the gene matches: 9. CDR3 in amino acids: CSATVADRGLYEQYF. The CDR3 DNA is TGCAGTGCTACCGTGGCCGACAGGGGGCTCTACGAGCAGTACTTC.

This clonotype was counted a few times. This rearrangement joins TRBV7-8 to TRBJ2-6, with unresolved D. The germline V gene encodes CDR1 SGHVS and CDR2 FQNEAQ. Trimming took off 3 bases at V and 2 bases at J, with 5 bases between the two ends. The CDR3 sequence is 14 residues long. The CDR3 nucleotides are TGTGCCAGCAGCTTTCTCCCTGGGGCCAACGTCCTGACTTTC. Its translation: CASSFLPGANVLTF.

This clonotype was counted a few times. V and J are TRBV5-5 and TRBJ2-5; D is unclear. The V and J ends lost 4 bases and 1 base respectively, with 11 bases between them. The CDR3 runs to 14 residues. Germline V gene lookup returns CDR1 SGHKS and CDR2 YYEKEE (reference sequence). The CDR3: CASSPRLLQETQYF. The DNA for the CDR3 is TGTGCCAGCAGCCCTAGACTCCTCCAAGAGACCCAGTACTTC.

This clonotype has a handful of counts. The chain combines TRBV7-9 with TRBJ2-5; 8 nucleotides align to TRBD1. Germline values: CDR1 SEHNR, CDR2 FQNEAQ (reference sequence). The CDR3 is made up of 14 amino acids. Unmatched junction bases numbered 5, after V lost 3 bases and J lost 5 bases. CDR3 amino acids: CASSFPDRDETQYF. DNA for the CDR3: TGTGCCAGCAGCTTTCCGGACAGGGATGAGACCCAGTACTTC.

The chain links TRBV7-6 to TRBJ2-1; 9 bases match TRBD2. Germline V gene data show CDR1 as SGHVS and CDR2 as FNYEAQ. The CDR3 runs 16 residues. V trimming: 5 bases; J trimming: 4 bases; junction bases outside the gene matches: 9. The CDR3 sequence is CASSPPLAGEYNEQFF. In DNA, the CDR3 is TGTGCCAGCAGCCCCCCCTTAGCGGGAGAGTACAATGAGCAGTTCTTC.

The table lists this clonotype with a few counts. The genes are TRBV20-1 and TRBJ1-3, with unresolved D. V was shortened by 1 base and J by 4 bases, with 8 bases between the two germline ends. This CDR3 has 13 residues. CDR1 is DFQATT and CDR2 is SNEGSKA in the germline V gene (reference sequence). The CDR3 is CSARVPGGNTIYF. The CDR3 nucleotides are TGCAGTGCTAGAGTTCCTGGCGGAAACACCATATATTTT.

A single count supports this clonotype. V is TRBV3-1 and J is TRBJ1-2; TRBD1 matches at 9 bases. V lost 3 bases, J lost 3 bases, and 5 bases stayed unmatched. CDR1 and CDR2 (germline): LGHDT, YNNKEL (reference sequence). The CDR3 loop spans 15 amino acids. In DNA, the CDR3 is TGTGCCAGCAGCCAGGCCGGGGACAGGGACTATGGCTACACCTTC. Translation gives CASSQAGDRDYGYTF.

The chain uses TRBV18 and TRBJ2-4; TRBD1 agrees at 9 bases. Germline V CDR1 and CDR2: KGHSH, LQKENI. The junction had 5 bases not matched to a gene; V was cut back by 2 bases and J by 6 bases. The CDR3 is 15 amino acids. The CDR3 DNA reads TGTGCCAGCTCACCAGACACAGGGGGCGGAAACATTCAGTACTTC. The encoded protein is CASSPDTGGGNIQYF.

The chain combines TRBV12-3 or TRBV12-4 with TRBJ2-1; 7 nucleotides agree with TRBD1. Losses at the gene ends were 5 bases for V and 3 bases for J; bases not matched to a gene: 7. This CDR3 has 15 amino acids. CDR3 DNA: TGTGCCAGCAGTCTGGGACAGCCCTTCTACAATGAGCAGTTCTTC. This sequence encodes CASSLGQPFYNEQFF.

J is TRBJ2-7 and V is TRBV29-1; 7 bases match TRBD1. The CDR3 covers 13 residues. Trimming removed 3 bases from V and 4 bases from J; junction bases left unmatched: 6. The germline V gene has CDR1 SQVTM and CDR2 ANQGSEA. CDR3 in amino acids: CSVDGPGGYEQYF. The CDR3 bases are TGCAGCGTTGACGGTCCAGGGGGATACGAGCAGTACTTC.

This clonotype was counted between two and nine times. The rearrangement links TRBV29-1 to TRBJ1-2; no definite D call. The CDR3 has 11 amino acids. Between the trimmed V and J ends, which lost 5 bases and 7 bases, there was a span of 11 bases. CDR1 SQVTM and CDR2 ANQGSEA come from the germline V gene. CDR3 in amino acids: CSVSGEAGYTF. CDR3 DNA: TGCAGCGTTTCCGGGGAGGCTGGCTACACCTTC.

This clonotype was seen at least ten times. The chain uses TRBV4-2 and TRBJ2-5; 9 bases align to TRBD2. The CDR3 has 19 amino acids. V dropped 1 base and J dropped 2; count of bases not matched to a gene: 14. Germline values: CDR1 LGHNA, CDR2 YNFKEQ. This CDR3 is CASSQVIEIAGVGQETQYF. The CDR3, as DNA: TGTGCCAGCAGCCAAGTGATTGAGATAGCGGGAGTAGGGCAAGAGACCCAGTACTTC.

J is TRBJ2-1 and V is TRBV29-1; 7 bases line up with TRBD2. The CDR3 consists of 14 residues. V dropped 4 bases and J dropped 5; count of bases not matched to a gene: 8. Germline V lookup: CDR1 SQVTM, CDR2 ANQGSEA. Here the CDR3 reads CSVGGRLADNEQFF. CDR3 DNA sequence: TGCAGCGTTGGGGGTAGACTAGCTGACAATGAGCAGTTCTTC.

This clonotype was picked up a small number of times. J is TRBJ2-7 and V is TRBV5-6; D is unclear. The CDR3 extends over 14 amino acids. From germline, CDR1 is SGHDT and CDR2 YYEEEE. Trimming stripped 3 bases from V and 6 bases from J, with 16 bases between. CDR3 residues: CASSSDTAYPEQYF. In nucleotides, the CDR3 is TGTGCCAGCAGCTCAGACACGGCGTACCCCGAGCAGTACTTC.

The V call is TRBV5-6, the J call TRBJ1-5; D gene ambiguous. This CDR3 is built from 12 residues. Trimming took off 3 bases at V and 6 bases at J, with 7 bases between the two ends. The germline V gene encodes CDR1 SGHDT and CDR2 YYEEEE. In DNA, the CDR3 is TGTGCCAGCAGCTCGTTAAGTCAGCCCCAGCATTTT. It is translated as CASSSLSQPQHF.

The chain carries TRBV7-9 and TRBJ2-5; maybe TRBD2 (6 bases). Trimming stripped 2 bases from V and 7 bases from J, with 17 bases between. Germline CDR1 SEHNR, CDR2 FQNEAQ (reference sequence). This CDR3 is built from 15 residues. CDR3 sequence reads: CASSLPERDSVTQYF. The CDR3 nucleotides are TGTGCCAGCAGCTTACCTGAGAGGGACTCGGTGACCCAGTACTTC.

Regarding this clonotype: Sequence at one end of the junction differs from germline and may be a read error. V is TRBV12-3 or TRBV12-4 and J is TRBJ2-5; D call uncertain. The CDR3 extends over 11 amino acids. The CDR3: CASSLATGKFF. As DNA, the CDR3 is TGTGCCAGCAGTTTAGCGACTGGGAAGTTCTTC.

This clonotype was seen many times. One junction end does not reproduce the germline sequence, and a read error may be involved. The genes are TRBV20-1 and TRBJ2-1, with 8 bases matching TRBD2. Germline CDR1 reads DFQATT; CDR2 reads SNEGSKA (reference sequence). The CDR3 has 15 residues. The CDR3 DNA sequence: TGCAGTGCTAATCTGGGAATAGCGGGATTTGATGAGCAATTCTTC. Its translation: CSANLGIAGFDEQFF.

This CDR3 reads CAIPEPTRDRKITKNIQYF. CDR3 coding DNA: TGTGCCATCCCCGAGCCGACCAGGGACAGAAAAATTACCAAAAACATTCAGTACTTC. The V call is TRBV10-3, the J call TRBJ2-4, with 7 bases aligning to TRBD1. V was pared by 8 bases and J by 2 bases, with 21 bases of the junction left unmatched. The CDR3 is made up of 19 amino acids. Germline-derived CDR1 and CDR2 are ENHRY and SYGVKD.

J is TRBJ1-1 and V is TRBV28; no definite D call. V was trimmed by 8 bases and J by 2 bases, leaving 9 bases between them. The CDR3 spans 12 residues. CDR1 and CDR2 from the germline V gene are MDHEN and SYDVKM. The CDR3 loop is CASRAANTEAFF. CDR3 in DNA: TGTGCCAGCCGCGCAGCAAACACTGAAGCTTTCTTT.

The V call is TRBV20-1, the J call TRBJ2-5, with D possibly matching TRBD2 (6 bases). Judging by the DNA end, TRBJ2-1 fits better; the J call may be wrong. CDR1 DFQATT and CDR2 SNEGSKA come from the germline V gene (reference sequence). This CDR3 spans 13 amino acids. The CDR3 protein is CSARELAWNEQFF. The CDR3 nucleotides read TGCAGTGCTAGGGAGCTAGCGTGGAATGAGCAGTTCTTC.

This clonotype occurred a few times. The chain is built from TRBV11-2 and TRBJ1-4; 7 bases line up with TRBD1. Germline V gene data show CDR1 as SGHAT and CDR2 as FQNNGV. The CDR3 spans 16 residues. V trimming: 1 base; J trimming: 0 bases; junction bases outside the gene matches: 2. CDR3 in DNA: TGTGCCAGCAGCTTAGGACAGGGAACAACTAATGAAAAACTGTTTTTT. Translation: CASSLGQGTTNEKLFF.

The chain has TRBV6-2 or TRBV6-3 and TRBJ2-5, with 10 positions matching TRBD1. The CDR3 is 15 amino acids. The V gene end was trimmed by 4 bases and the J gene end by 4 bases; junction bases not matched to a gene: 6. The germline gives CDR1 MNHEY, CDR2 SVGEGT. The DNA for the CDR3 is TGTGCCAGCAGTTGGACAGGGGGACAGGGAGAGACCCAGTACTTC. Protein: CASSWTGGQGETQYF.

This chain connects TRBV7-2 to TRBJ2-1, with D possibly matching TRBD2 (7 bases). Germline CDR1 and CDR2: SGHTA and FQGNSA. The CDR3 covers 15 residues. V lost 4 bases and J lost 5, with 15 bases in between. The CDR3 sequence: CASSSTGGKNNEQFF. The CDR3 DNA reads as TGTGCCAGCAGCTCCACGGGGGGCAAAAACAATGAGCAGTTCTTC. The full variable domain, in which reference TRBV7-2 and TRBJ2-1 provide the parts outside the CDR3, is GAGVSQSPSNKVTEKGKDVELRCDPISGHTALYWYRQSLGQGLEFLIYFQGNSAPDKSGLPSDRFSAERTGGSVSTLTIQRTQQEDSAVYLCASSSTGGKNNEQFFGPGTRLTVL.

The chain joins TRBV7-9 to TRBJ2-5, with 8 positions matching TRBD2. Germline-derived CDR1 and CDR2 are SEHNR and FQNEAQ (reference sequence). V gave up 1 base and J gave up 1 base; unmatched junction bases: 2. CDR3 length equals 15 residues. The CDR3 nucleotides are TGTGCCAGCAGCTTAGTCGGACTAGCCCAAGAGACCCAGTACTTC. Translated: CASSLVGLAQETQYF.

This chain connects TRBV28 to TRBJ2-7; 8 nucleotides line up with TRBD1. The CDR3 has 16 residues. CDR1 is MDHEN and CDR2 is SYDVKM in the germline V gene. Trimming cost V 7 bases and J 1 base; bases outside gene matches: 12. CDR3 amino acids: CASISQGTGPSYEQYF. The CDR3 nucleotides are TGTGCCAGCATCTCTCAGGGGACAGGACCGTCCTACGAGCAGTACTTC.

This clonotype was seen more than once but under ten times. The chain combines TRBV24-1 with TRBJ1-2; D is perhaps TRBD1 (5 bases). Germline CDR1 reads KGHDR; CDR2 reads SFDVKD. The V end was cut by 1 base, the J end by 7 bases, with 9 bases between. The CDR3 loop spans 13 amino acids. The CDR3 nucleotides are TGTGCCACCAGTGATTTCTCAGGGCTTGGCTACACCTTC. Translation: CATSDFSGLGYTF.

This clonotype was picked up a small number of times. The chain has TRBV29-1 and TRBJ2-7; D gene uncertain. CDR1 is SQVTM and CDR2 is ANQGSEA in the germline V gene. The CDR3 consists of 11 residues. Trimming removed 5 bases at V and 2 bases at J, with 7 bases between. DNA for the CDR3: TGCAGCGTTAGACTGGCCTACGAGCAGTACTTC. It codes for CSVRLAYEQYF.